The rows below give T cell receptor beta chains drawn from one sample of a study of CD8 T cells in Susac syndrome. A single record per CDR3 protein comes from TCRdb applying MiXCR to the immunoSEQ multiplex PCR reads. The profile covers 120,000 to 150,000 distinct CDR3 sequences, with approximately 94% appearing a single time and about 0.08% taken by the ten largest. Sample: CD4+ T cells from PBMCs. Source of these receptors: a human donor with Susac syndrome. The conserved cysteine and the conserved F or W are not part of the CDR3 here. D genes are given only for firm matches.

v_gene,d_gene,CDR3aa
TRBV5-1,.,ASSLQLTSATDTQY
TRBV20-1,.,SARDHSVGVNTEAF
TRBV5-1,TRBD1,ASSYSGDRGPYEQY
TRBV19,TRBD2,ASSLSGVLYNEQF
TRBV28,TRBD1,ATNRGPQPQH
TRBV20-1,.,SASISTASNQPQH
TRBV29-1,TRBD2,SAASGLAGAYQETQY
TRBV18,.,ASSPPNGAGELF
TRBV18,.,ASSSKIEQF
TRBV5-1,TRBD1,ASSLEGGTAYGYT
TRBV5-1,.,ASSLGNIQY
TRBV4-1,TRBD2,ASSPYSSGSLNEQF
TRBV6-2/TRBV6-3,.,ASSKDGETQY
TRBV12-3/TRBV12-4,TRBD1,ASSRTGEDIQY
TRBV18,.,ASSPPRGAGLYEQY
TRBV20-1,.,SAWRSSQNEQF
TRBV29-1,.,SVDVALTGEQY
TRBV12-3/TRBV12-4,TRBD2,ASSFGGGGYNEQF
TRBV20-1,TRBD1,SAREGRGRETQY
TRBV11-2,.,ASSSLERTGNEQY
TRBV23-1,.,ASSRASNTEAF
TRBV25-1,.,ASSGVAADTQY
TRBV15,.,ATSSTDNEQF
TRBV4-1,TRBD2,ASSQLAGATGELF
TRBV19,.,ASSTRDPSAEQY
TRBV12-5,.,ASGPRVSETQY
TRBV4-2,TRBD2,ASSPPSGDYNEQF
TRBV12-3/TRBV12-4,.,ASGSGMNTEAF
TRBV7-2,TRBD2,ASSFGTSADTQY
TRBV20-1,TRBD2,SLNKGLAYNEQF
TRBV4-1,TRBD2,ASSQESAGGPPQY
TRBV20-1,.,SARGRDKTDTQY
TRBV6-2/TRBV6-3,TRBD1,ASSYSRRTGLLSNQPQH
TRBV5-1,.,ASSELQDTQY
TRBV6-1,.,ASSSSTDGGYNEQF
TRBV29-1,TRBD1,SVDGTYRGLETQY
TRBV29-1,TRBD1,SASGQNTDTQY
TRBV7-3,TRBD2,ASSLSINILAGAAENEQF
TRBV4-1,.,ASSQTGTGGNQPQH
TRBV6-6,.,ASSYEGLGKNIQY
TRBV6-5,TRBD2,ASSRTSSSGELF
TRBV29-1,TRBD2,SVLGEGQETQY
TRBV19,.,ASRDLGRNYGYT
TRBV9,.,ASSPRGDLLETQY
TRBV9,.,ASSKVGGADYGYT
TRBV6-6,.,ASTRTPSYNEQF
TRBV29-1,TRBD1,SVTGAFGAEAF
TRBV14,.,ASSQSLETEQF
TRBV20-1,.,SARRRGRAGELF
TRBV15,TRBD2,ATSRSGTTMDTQY
TRBV20-1,.,SARSGGPYEQY
TRBV18,.,ASSPPVIQEQF
TRBV27,TRBD1,ASSSRDREYEQY
TRBV12-3/TRBV12-4,TRBD2,ASSLPKSGGYEQY